This passage covers 23 T cell receptor beta chains from one sample sequenced in a study of a mutant IDH1 vaccine in newly diagnosed glioma. The method was immunoSEQ multiplex PCR; TCRdb's version includes in-frame clones alone and lacks a portion of them. The sample lists about 66,000 clones, about 74% occurring once. Their target antigens are unknown. Time point specified: week 35, safety follow-up. In every dose of vaccine, 300 ug of mutant IDH1 20-mer peptide was given alongside topical imiquimod. The material sequenced was PBMCs, taken from a glioma patient whose treatment included an IDH1 peptide vaccine. These receptors were obtained from a man aged 45-65 years with glioma.

The chain links TRBV29-1 to TRBJ2-2; perhaps TRBD2 as D (6 bases). There are 11 residues in the CDR3. Per germline, CDR1 SQVTM and CDR2 ANQGSEA. V lost 7 bases and J 6 bases, leaving 9 bases between the germline ends. DNA for the CDR3: TGCAGCGCCCGGGAGCCCGGGGAGCTGTTTTTT. Residues: CSAREPGELFF.

V and J are TRBV7-8 and TRBJ1-4, with D uncertain. With 5 bases removed from V and 12 bases from J, the gap between germline ends came to 22 bases. The V gene's germline CDR1 is SGHVS and CDR2 FQNEAQ. The CDR3 is made up of 15 amino acids. CDR3 protein: CASSPTSTGYAELFF. In DNA, the CDR3 is TGTGCCAGCAGCCCAACATCCACGGGTTATGCGGAACTGTTTTTT.

The DNA for the CDR3 is TGTGCCAGCAGTGAAAGACAGATTACAGATACGCAGTATTTT. It is translated as CASSERQITDTQYF. The chain links TRBV6-1 to TRBJ2-3, with a possible D match to TRBD1 (5 bases). This CDR3 has 14 residues. Germline CDR1 reads MNHNS; CDR2 reads SASEGT. V was cut by 2 bases and J by 3 bases, with 9 bases left in between.

The V and J genes are TRBV6-5 and TRBJ1-4, with 7 bases that match TRBD1. In germline, CDR1 is MNHEY, CDR2 SVGAGI. Losses at the gene ends were 6 bases for V and 1 base for J; bases not matched to a gene: 2. This CDR3 is 14 amino acids long. The CDR3 protein is CASSYRGTNEKLFF. The CDR3 DNA follows: TGTGCCAGCAGCTACAGGGGAACTAATGAAAAACTGTTTTTT.

The chain is built from TRBV19 and TRBJ2-5; no clear D. V shed 1 base and J shed 5 bases, with 14 bases lying between them. The CDR3 spans 15 residues. Germline lookup yields CDR1 LNHDA and CDR2 SQIVND (reference sequence). The CDR3 DNA reads TGTGCCAGTAGTATAGGGGAACGCTGGAAGGAGACCCAGTACTTC. Its protein is CASSIGERWKETQYF.

This clone was detected a few times. J is TRBJ1-5 and V is TRBV19; D may be TRBD1 (6 bases). Germline assignment: CDR1 LNHDA and CDR2 SQIVND (reference sequence). The CDR3 has 15 amino acids. The germline V and J ends were trimmed by 7 bases and 7 bases, with 20 bases remaining between them. DNA of the CDR3: TGTGCCAGTAAGAGTGAGCCAGGGGCTCGGCAGCCCCAGCATTTT. Translation gives CASKSEPGARQPQHF. The full variable domain, in which reference TRBV19 and TRBJ1-5 provide the parts outside the CDR3, is DGGITQSPKYLFRKEGQNVTLSCEQNLNHDAMYWYRQDPGQGLRLIYYSQIVNDFQKGDIAEGYSVSREKKESFPLTVTSAQKNPTAFYLCASKSEPGARQPQHFGDGTRLSIL.

This clone was observed a few times. The CDR3 carries no conserved terminal phenylalanine or tryptophan, so it likely arises from a read error. The DNA is left out, because the CDR3 cannot be placed on it with certainty; the CDR3 is given as TCRdb lists it. This chain links TRBV5-4 with TRBJ2-7; the table names TRBD2, a call not compared with the DNA. CDR1 is SGHNT, CDR2 YYREEE, per germline (reference sequence). Inclusive of both ends, the CDR3 amounts to 9 amino acids. CDR3: CASSPTEEI.

The chain employs TRBV5-1 and TRBJ2-7, with D maybe TRBD1 (5 bases). This CDR3 comprises 14 residues. Germline V gene lookup returns CDR1 SGHRS and CDR2 YFSETQ. Trimming pared 4 bases from V and 0 bases from J, leaving 11 bases between. CDR3 in DNA: TGCGCCAGCAGCCCGATAGACAGCTCCTACGAGCAGTACTTC. As protein: CASSPIDSSYEQYF.

The V call is TRBV29-1, the J call TRBJ2-7; D is ambiguous. The CDR3 covers 15 residues. Deletions cut 0 bases from V and 3 bases from J, with 15 bases between. Germline V gene data show CDR1 as SQVTM and CDR2 as ANQGSEA. The CDR3 is CSVEDPSLANYEQYF. CDR3 nucleotide sequence: TGCAGCGTTGAAGATCCGAGTCTCGCCAACTACGAGCAGTACTTC.

V and J are TRBV2 and TRBJ2-5; possibly TRBD1 or TRBD2 for D (5 bases each). The CDR3 contains 13 residues. CDR1 is SNHLY and CDR2 is FYNNEI in the germline V gene. V was pared by 7 bases and J by 4 bases, with 13 bases between. CDR3 DNA sequence: TGTGCCAGCATCAGAGGGGTGACAGAGACCCAGTACTTC. It is translated as CASIRGVTETQYF.

J is TRBJ1-6 and V is TRBV6-4; unclear D gene. Germline V gives CDR1 MRHNA, CDR2 SNTAGT. The V end lost 3 bases, the J end lost 7 bases, and 13 bases lay between the germline ends. The CDR3 sequence is 15 residues long. CDR3 sequence reads: CASSESAGGNSPLHF. DNA for the CDR3: TGTGCCAGCAGTGAGTCGGCCGGCGGGAATTCACCCCTCCACTTT.

The chain couples TRBV13 to TRBJ2-2; D gene uncertain. Between the trimmed V and J ends, which lost 5 bases and 3 bases, there was a span of 10 bases. Germline-derived CDR1 and CDR2 are PRHDT and FYEKMQ (reference sequence). The CDR3 is made up of 14 amino acids. CDR3 nucleotides: TGTGCCAGCAGCCCTGCCGGGTACACCGGGGAGCTGTTTTTT. It is translated as CASSPAGYTGELFF.

The chain employs TRBV15 and TRBJ2-1; 9 bases agree with TRBD2. V trimming: 1 base; J trimming: 5 bases; junction bases outside the gene matches: 9. The germline CDR1 and CDR2 sequences are LNHNV and YYDKDF (reference sequence). This CDR3 contains 17 residues. Here the CDR3 reads CATSRVRLAGGHNEQFF. The DNA of the CDR3 is TGTGCCACCAGCAGAGTCCGACTGGCGGGGGGGCACAATGAGCAGTTCTTC.

The CDR3 DNA follows: TGTGCCAGCAGCTATTCCGGGACAGGAGAGACCCAGTACTTC. Protein product: CASSYSGTGETQYF. The rearrangement joins TRBV5-6 to TRBJ2-5; 8 bases match TRBD1. The germline CDR1 and CDR2 sequences are SGHDT and YYEEEE. V lost 3 bases, J lost 4 bases, and 5 bases stayed unmatched. CDR3 length: 14 amino acids.

The table lists this clone with a few counts. This rearrangement joins TRBV5-6 to TRBJ2-7; 8 bases match TRBD1. This CDR3 spans 17 amino acids. From germline, CDR1 is SGHDT and CDR2 YYEEEE. V lost 0 bases and J lost 8; bases outside the gene matches: 16. CDR3 amino acids: CASSLVGFLGQGAKQYF. The DNA for the CDR3 is TGTGCCAGCAGCTTGGTCGGGTTTCTTGGGCAGGGGGCGAAGCAGTACTTC.

The CDR3 reads CASSLDRGRGYTF. In DNA, the CDR3 is TGTGCCAGCAGCCTGGACAGGGGGCGAGGCTACACCTTC. The chain links TRBV6-5 to TRBJ1-2; TRBD1 matches 11 bases. This CDR3 comprises 13 residues. V gave up 6 bases and J gave up 8 bases; unmatched junction bases: 5. The germline CDR1 and CDR2 sequences are MNHEY and SVGAGI.

The chain employs TRBV29-1 and TRBJ2-2, with a possible D match to TRBD2 (6 bases). Trimming removed 7 bases at V and 0 bases at J, with 15 bases between. This CDR3 contains 15 residues. Germline V gene sequence: CDR1 SQVTM, CDR2 ANQGSEA. CDR3 amino acids: CSATPGGANTGELFF. The CDR3 DNA reads TGCAGCGCAACTCCGGGCGGGGCGAACACCGGGGAGCTGTTTTTT.

This sequence joins TRBV5-1 and TRBJ2-1; TRBD1 aligns across 8 bases. The V and J ends lost 5 bases and 7 bases, in that order; junction bases with no gene match: 11. CDR3 length: 15 residues. The germline V gene encodes CDR1 SGHRS and CDR2 YFSETQ. The CDR3 spells CASRPNPQGANEQFF. The DNA of the CDR3 is TGCGCCAGCAGGCCGAACCCTCAGGGGGCGAATGAGCAGTTCTTC.

The genes are TRBV30 and TRBJ1-2, with a weak D call TRBD1 (5 bases). Looked up from germline, CDR1 is GTSNPN and CDR2 is SVGIG (reference sequence). Trimming removed 2 bases from V and 1 base from J, with 5 bases in between. The CDR3 runs 12 residues. The CDR3: CAWSQGNYGYTF. The CDR3 nucleotides read TGTGCCTGGAGTCAGGGTAACTATGGCTACACCTTC.

This chain links TRBV7-9 with TRBJ1-1; maybe TRBD1 (6 bases). V lost 9 bases and J 3 bases, leaving 17 bases between the germline ends. Germline V gene sequence: CDR1 SEHNR, CDR2 FQNEAQ (reference sequence). This CDR3 is built from 14 residues. CDR3 nucleotides: TGTGCCAGTCTACAGGGCTCCATGTACACTGAAGCTTTCTTT. It translates to CASLQGSMYTEAFF.

J is TRBJ2-7 and V is TRBV5-4, with D uncertain. V was shortened by 7 bases and J by 1 base, with 15 bases between the two germline ends. CDR3 length equals 14 residues. Germline CDR1 reads SGHNT; CDR2 reads YYREEE (reference sequence). This CDR3 reads CASGRRDVSYEQYF. The CDR3 nucleotides read TGTGCCAGCGGCCGACGTGATGTATCCTACGAGCAGTACTTC.

V usage is TRBV15 and J usage is TRBJ2-7, with 11 bases lining up with TRBD2. From germline, CDR1 is LNHNV and CDR2 YYDKDF (reference sequence). This CDR3 has 15 residues. V shed 6 bases and J 2 bases; nucleotides not matched to a gene: 6. CDR3 nucleotide sequence: TGTGCCACCAGAAACGGACTAGCGGGTCCCTACGAGCAGTACTTC. Residues: CATRNGLAGPYEQYF.

The chain uses TRBV30 and TRBJ2-1; D possibly uses TRBD1 or TRBD2 (5 bases each). CDR1 and CDR2 from the germline V gene are GTSNPN and SVGIG (reference sequence). The CDR3 totals 14 residues. Trimming took off 1 base at V and 9 bases at J, with 16 bases between the two ends. CDR3 nucleotides: TGTGCCTGGAGTGGCTTGACGGGGACCGGTGAGCAGTTCTTC. Translated, it gives CAWSGLTGTGEQFF.